A single T cell receptor beta chain is shown here with its context. Produced via immunoSEQ multiplex PCR; TCRdb's table is partial and in-frame only. The sample records more than 110,000 clones, about 86% being singletons. There are 14 residues in the CDR3. From germline, CDR1 is LNHDA and CDR2 SQIVND (reference sequence). With V trimmed by 5 bases and J by 8 bases, 8 bases remained unmatched. The data were obtained in a study of blood T cell repertoires in COVID-19. Study details: PBMCs, B-cell-depleted T cells, or T cells provided the cDNA or gDNA that made up the material.

This TCR was recovered from a woman aged 60-75 years with acute or convalescent COVID-19. The chain uses TRBV19 and TRBJ1-2; TRBD1 aligns across 10 bases. Input material: peripheral blood. CDR3 bases: TGTGCCAGTAGTGTGGGACAGGGGTTCGGGGGCTACACCTTC. It is translated as CASSVGQGFGGYTF.